The T cell receptor beta chain under discussion was sequenced for a study of blood T cell repertoires in COVID-19. Study in general: Samples taken during acute and convalescent COVID-19 were collected in the United States, Italy and Spain.

Per the authors' pipeline: Reference gene primer amplification yielded estimated nucleated cell counts. The data were produced by immunoSEQ multiplex PCR, yet TCRdb's version contains in-frame clones alone and is incomplete. V, J and clone size are those of that table, while D and trimming were read from the DNA. The sample has about 250,000 clones; 70% to 90% are singletons. Germline loops: CDR1 SGHDN, CDR2 FVKESK. There are 15 residues in the CDR3. Trimming stripped 0 bases from V and 3 bases from J, with 6 bases between. The sequence was obtained from a man younger than 35 with active or convalescent COVID-19. Sample: peripheral blood. The J gene is TRBJ1-6, the V gene TRBV14, with no clear D. The CDR3 here is CASSQDVLYNSPLHF. The CDR3 bases are TGTGCCAGCAGCCAAGATGTTCTCTATAATTCACCCCTCCACTTT.